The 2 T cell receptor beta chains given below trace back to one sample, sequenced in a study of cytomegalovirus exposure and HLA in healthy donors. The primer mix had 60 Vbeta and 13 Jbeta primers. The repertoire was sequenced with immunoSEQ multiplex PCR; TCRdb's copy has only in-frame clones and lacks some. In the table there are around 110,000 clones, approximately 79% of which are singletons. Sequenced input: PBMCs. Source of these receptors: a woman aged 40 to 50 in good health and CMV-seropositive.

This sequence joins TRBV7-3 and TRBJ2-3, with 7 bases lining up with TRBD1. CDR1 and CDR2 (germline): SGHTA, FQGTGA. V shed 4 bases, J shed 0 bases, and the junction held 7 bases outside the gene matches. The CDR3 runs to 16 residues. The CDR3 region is CASSSKRGRSTDTQYF. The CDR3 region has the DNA TGTGCCAGCAGCTCTAAGAGGGGGCGCAGCACAGATACGCAGTATTTT.

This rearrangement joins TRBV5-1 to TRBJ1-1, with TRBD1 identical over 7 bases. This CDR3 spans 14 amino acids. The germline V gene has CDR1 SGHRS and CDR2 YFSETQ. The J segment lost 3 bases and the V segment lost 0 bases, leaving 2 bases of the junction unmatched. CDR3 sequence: CASSLDTGDTEAFF. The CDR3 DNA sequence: TGCGCCAGCAGCTTGGATACAGGGGACACTGAAGCTTTCTTT.